The 12 T cell receptor beta chains below were found in one sample sequenced in a study of cytotoxic CD8 clonotypes in ibrutinib-treated CLL. TCRdb's copy holds only in-frame clones and misses some; the assay was immunoSEQ multiplex PCR. The sample holds approximately 190,000 clones, about three quarters seen once. The sequenced sample was PBMCs, obtained after 12 months of ibrutinib treatment. Source of these receptors: a human donor with chronic lymphocytic leukemia.

The count of this clone is one. V and J are TRBV30 and TRBJ1-5, with unresolved D. The CDR3 sequence is 13 residues long. V was pared by 1 base and J by 6 bases, with 10 bases between. CDR1 GTSNPN and CDR2 SVGIG come from the germline V gene (reference sequence). This chain's CDR3 is CAWSAGGIQPQHF. CDR3 coding DNA: TGTGCCTGGAGTGCCGGCGGGATTCAGCCCCAGCATTTT.

CDR3 amino acids: CAWSLLGETQYF. CDR3 coding DNA: TGTGCCTGGAGTCTCTTGGGGGAGACCCAGTACTTC. The chain is built from TRBV30 and TRBJ2-5, with D unclear. The CDR3 is 12 residues long. Germline CDR1 is GTSNPN and CDR2 is SVGIG (reference sequence). V was trimmed by 2 bases and J by 5 bases, leaving 9 bases between them.

This clone came up a few times. The V call is TRBV12-5, the J call TRBJ1-1; D not resolved. Trimming left V 6 bases short and J 0 bases short, with 8 bases between. Germline V gives CDR1 LGHNT, CDR2 FRNRAP. The CDR3 sequence is 13 residues long. The CDR3 DNA is TGTGCTAGTGGCCCCAAGGTGAACACTGAAGCTTTCTTT. It specifies CASGPKVNTEAFF.

This clone was seen a few times. J is TRBJ2-3 and V is TRBV27; D could derive from TRBD1 or TRBD2 (5 bases each). The germline CDR1 and CDR2 sequences are MNHEY and SMNVEV (reference sequence). This CDR3 is built from 15 residues. Trimming pared 8 bases from V and 0 bases from J, leaving 15 bases between. The DNA of the CDR3 is TGTGCCAGCCGCCTTTCTGGGGGAAGCACAGATACGCAGTATTTT. It specifies CASRLSGGSTDTQYF.

This chain connects TRBV28 to TRBJ2-7; D is perhaps TRBD1 (6 bases). The germline V gene has CDR1 MDHEN and CDR2 SYDVKM. The V gene lost 2 bases and the J gene lost 4 bases, with 15 bases spanning the gap. The CDR3 is made up of 15 amino acids. The CDR3 loop reads CASSLTRQAEYEQYF. The CDR3 DNA sequence: TGTGCCAGCAGTTTAACGAGACAGGCGGAATACGAGCAGTACTTC.

This clone appeared a few times. This rearrangement joins TRBV7-3 to TRBJ1-1; no firm D call. This CDR3 contains 13 residues. Germline V lookup: CDR1 SGHTA, CDR2 FQGTGA. Trimming pared 1 base from V and 0 bases from J, leaving 3 bases between. In DNA form, the CDR3 reads TGTGCCAGCAGCTTAAGTGTGAACACTGAAGCTTTCTTT. This gives the protein CASSLSVNTEAFF.

This clone was picked up a small number of times. The CDR3 reads CASSQVISTLAGGSYEQYF. CDR3 sequence (DNA): TGTGCCAGCAGTCAAGTAATATCGACTTTAGCGGGAGGCTCCTACGAGCAGTACTTC. This chain links TRBV2 with TRBJ2-7; TRBD2 matches 10 bases. The V segment lost 5 bases and the J segment 0 bases; nucleotides outside the gene matches: 16. CDR1 is SNHLY, CDR2 FYNNEI, per germline. CDR3 length: 19 amino acids. The full variable domain, completed using reference TRBV2 and TRBJ2-7, is EPEVTQTPSHQVTQMGQEVILRCVPISNHLYFYWYRQILGQKVEFLVSFYNNEISEKSEIFDDQFSVERPDGSNFTLKIRSTKLEDSAMYFCASSQVISTLAGGSYEQYFGPGTRLTVT.

The J gene is TRBJ2-7, the V gene TRBV15; D possibly matches TRBD1 or TRBD2 (5 bases each). V was shortened by 2 bases and J by 2 bases, with 19 bases between the two germline ends. This CDR3 is built from 17 residues. The germline V gene encodes CDR1 LNHNV and CDR2 YYDKDF (reference sequence). In DNA form, the CDR3 reads TGTGCCACCAGCAGAACCCGAGGTTCTGTGGGACCCTACGAGCAGTACTTC. Translation gives CATSRTRGSVGPYEQYF.

J is TRBJ2-1 and V is TRBV9, with D maybe TRBD2 (6 bases). In germline, CDR1 is SGDLS, CDR2 YYNGEE. Trimming shortened V by 3 bases and J by 15 bases, and 19 bases separated the two germline ends. The CDR3 totals 13 residues. CDR3 sequence: CASSGDWFGEVFF. The CDR3 DNA follows: TGTGCCAGCAGCGGTGATTGGTTTGGGGAGGTGTTCTTC.

The gene calls are TRBV7-9 and TRBJ1-2; D possibly corresponds to TRBD1 (5 bases). Per germline, CDR1 SEHNR and CDR2 FQNEAQ (reference sequence). The CDR3 is made up of 14 amino acids. V was shortened by 9 bases and J by 4 bases, with 18 bases between the two germline ends. CDR3: CASKGDGAPYGYTF. The CDR3, as DNA: TGTGCCAGTAAAGGGGACGGAGCGCCCTATGGCTACACCTTC.

This chain uses TRBV4-2 with TRBJ1-2; TRBD1 is a possible D gene (6 bases). The CDR3 totals 15 residues. The ends were cut back, 7 bases at V and 0 bases at J, with 15 bases in the middle. Germline V CDR1 and CDR2: LGHNA, YNFKEQ. CDR3 sequence: CASKYSGDSNYGYTF. The CDR3 DNA reads as TGTGCCAGCAAGTATTCAGGGGACTCTAACTATGGCTACACCTTC.

The chain couples TRBV30 to TRBJ1-5; 7 bases agree with TRBD1. CDR1 and CDR2 from the germline V gene are GTSNPN and SVGIG (reference sequence). V trimming: 3 bases; J trimming: 0 bases; junction bases outside the gene matches: 20. The CDR3 consists of 20 residues. The CDR3 sequence is CAWSAPRGAGRLYSNQPQHF. CDR3 sequence (DNA): TGTGCCTGGAGCGCCCCCAGGGGGGCAGGGCGCTTATATAGCAATCAGCCCCAGCATTTT.